This entry lists 9 T cell receptor beta chains sequenced from one sample in a study of blood T cells in healthy people across ages. Using a J-beta primer mix together with a sample-barcoded 5' primer, a second PCR was run for roughly 6 to 12 cycles. TCRdb re-analysed the 5' RACE reads in MiXCR, keeping a single row per CDR3 protein. Among a few hundred thousand distinct CDR3 sequences listed, roughly a quarter were seen once. These sequences were also reported in another study, on T cells of mothers and their children.

Sequencing was carried out using blood. Source of these receptors: a boy between 2 and 10 years old in good health.

This clonotype was counted ten times or more. V and J are TRBV12-3 or TRBV12-4 and TRBJ2-1; possibly TRBD1 or TRBD2 for D (5 bases each). Trimming pared 1 base from V and 5 bases from J, leaving 9 bases between. This CDR3 has 14 amino acids. The CDR3: CASSLGGFHNEQFF. DNA for the CDR3: TGTGCCAGCAGTTTAGGGGGGTTTCACAATGAGCAGTTCTTC.

The chain joins TRBV9 to TRBJ2-5; TRBD1 aligns across 9 bases. CDR1 is SGDLS and CDR2 is YYNGEE in the germline V gene. This CDR3 is 14 amino acids long. V was pared by 6 bases and J by 5 bases, with 8 bases of the junction left unmatched. The CDR3 coding sequence is TGTGCCAGCACGGAAGCTGGACAGGGGGAGACCCAGTACTTC. Amino acids: CASTEAGQGETQYF. Full variable domain (remainder filled in from reference TRBV9 and TRBJ2-5): DSGVTQTPKHLITATGQRVTLRCSPRSGDLSVYWYQQSLDQGLQFLIQYYNGEERAKGNILERFSAQQFPDLHSELNLSSLELGDSALYFCASTEAGQGETQYFGPGTRLLVL.

At least ten counts were recorded for this clonotype. The chain carries TRBV11-2 and TRBJ2-3; D might be TRBD1 or TRBD2, each matching 6 bases. Between the trimmed V and J ends, which lost 5 bases and 8 bases, there was a span of 20 bases. The length of the CDR3 is 15 residues. Germline V gene sequence: CDR1 SGHAT, CDR2 FQNNGV. The CDR3 loop reads CASSRAGFGGLTQYF. The CDR3 region has the DNA TGTGCCAGCAGCCGCGCGGGGTTCGGGGGCCTTACGCAGTATTTT.

The chain couples TRBV7-3 to TRBJ2-2; 7 nucleotides agree with TRBD1. The J segment lost 6 bases and the V segment lost 5 bases, leaving 6 bases of the junction unmatched. Germline V gene lookup returns CDR1 SGHTA and CDR2 FQGTGA. The CDR3 contains 14 residues. CDR3 nucleotides: TGTGCCAGCAGCCCCGACAGGGCCGCCGGGGAGCTGTTTTTT. It codes for CASSPDRAAGELFF.

The chain joins TRBV5-1 to TRBJ2-7; weak D call: TRBD2 (5 bases). Germline values: CDR1 SGHRS, CDR2 YFSETQ. The CDR3 consists of 11 residues. The ends were cut back, 7 bases at V and 3 bases at J, with 8 bases in the middle. This CDR3 is CASHGNYEQYF. Here the CDR3 DNA reads TGCGCCAGCCACGGGAACTACGAGCAGTACTTC.

The V gene is TRBV7-9, the J gene TRBJ1-4; TRBD1 aligns across 10 bases. The CDR3 contains 16 residues. The trim removed 5 bases at V and 8 bases at J, leaving 11 bases unmatched. CDR1 and CDR2 from the germline V gene are SEHNR and FQNEAQ (reference sequence). This chain's CDR3 is CASSLTAGTGDEKLFF. CDR3 nucleotides: TGTGCCAGCAGCCTCACGGCCGGGACAGGGGACGAAAAACTGTTTTTT.

This clonotype turned up a few times. The CDR3 spells CSAPSGTSGQETQYF. The CDR3 nucleotides read TGCAGTGCTCCTTCGGGGACTAGCGGCCAAGAGACCCAGTACTTC. The rearrangement joins TRBV20-1 to TRBJ2-5; TRBD2 agrees at 11 bases. CDR3 length equals 15 residues. From germline, CDR1 is DFQATT and CDR2 SNEGSKA (reference sequence). V dropped 5 bases and J dropped 1; count of bases not matched to a gene: 6.

The V call is TRBV11-3, the J call TRBJ1-1; D is possibly TRBD1 (5 bases). V was trimmed by 5 bases and J by 4 bases, leaving 11 bases between them. This CDR3 comprises 13 residues. Germline values: CDR1 SGHNT, CDR2 YENEEA. This chain's CDR3 is CASSLHQGTEAFF. The CDR3 nucleotides are TGTGCCAGCAGCCTACACCAGGGCACTGAAGCTTTCTTT.

This clonotype was found a few times. The V and J genes are TRBV7-9 and TRBJ2-5; no reliable D call. V was shortened by 5 bases and J by 2 bases, with 27 bases between the two germline ends. The CDR3 sequence is 19 residues long. CDR1 is SEHNR, CDR2 FQNEAQ, per germline (reference sequence). CDR3 region: CASSRWGRNKRPKQETQYF. DNA for the CDR3: TGTGCCAGCAGCCGGTGGGGAAGAAACAAACGACCCAAACAAGAGACCCAGTACTTC.